The rows below give T cell receptor beta chains drawn from one sample of a study of cytomegalovirus exposure and HLA in healthy donors. Using immunoSEQ multiplex PCR, the repertoire was profiled, and TCRdb retains in-frame clones only, with some absent. This table holds around 140,000 clones, about 94% found once. The specimen was PBMCs. Every receptor here comes from a man between 18 and 35 years old in good health and CMV-seropositive. Each CDR3 is given with its conserved first and last residue. Fields, in order: clone size, D gene, V gene, J gene, CDR3 DNA, CDR3 protein. A D gene is named only where the DNA matches it firmly. Rows may omit the clone size; those that give it use once, few, many or a size class.

>NA|NA|TRBV2|TRBJ2-2
TGTGCCAGCAGTGTTCACGGGTATGACGCCGGGGAGCTGTTTTTT
CASSVHGYDAGELFF
>NA|TRBD1|TRBV14|TRBJ2-7
TGTGCCAGCAGCCTGGGACAGGGAGTTTACGAGCAGTACTTC
CASSLGQGVYEQYF
>NA|NA|TRBV19|TRBJ2-1
TGTGCCAGTAGTAATCGAAACCAGGGGCATGAGCAGTTCTTC
CASSNRNQGHEQFF
>NA|TRBD1|TRBV6-5|TRBJ1-2
TGTGCCAGCAGTTACTCGGGGACAGCTATAGCAGGCTACACCTTC
CASSYSGTAIAGYTF
>NA|NA|TRBV9|TRBJ2-3
TGTGCCAGCAGCCCTGAGGGCGAGTCAGATACGCAGTATTTT
CASSPEGESDTQYF
>NA|NA|TRBV4-1|TRBJ2-7
TGCGCCAGCAGCCAAAGAGGTTCTGGAATAGTTGTCTACGAGCAGTACTTC
CASSQRGSGIVVYEQYF
>NA|NA|TRBV5-6|TRBJ2-7
TGTGCCAGCAGCTTGAGCCAGGGGATTAACGAGCAGTACTTC
CASSLSQGINEQYF
>NA|NA|TRBV30|TRBJ2-7
TGTGCCTGGAGTGTAACAGCCTACGAGCAGTACTTC
CAWSVTAYEQYF
>NA|NA|TRBV11-2|TRBJ1-3
TGTGCCAGCAGCGATACGGACTTCACGAGCACCATATATTTT
CASSDTDFTSTIYF
>NA|NA|TRBV29-1|TRBJ2-7
TGCAGCAACTCCAGGGGGTCGGGGGCCTACGAGCAGTACTTC
CSNSRGSGAYEQYF
>NA|NA|TRBV9|TRBJ2-5
TGTGCCAGCAGCGTAGCTGTTCCCCTCGCAGGGCAAGAGACCCAGTACTTC
CASSVAVPLAGQETQYF
>NA|NA|TRBV11-2|TRBJ2-3
TGTGCCAGCAGCCGCGGACTTACCACAGATACGCAGTATTTT
CASSRGLTTDTQYF
>NA|TRBD2|TRBV5-1|TRBJ2-1
TGCGCCAGCAGCCTACCCGGGACTAGCGGCAACAATGAGCAGTTCTTC
CASSLPGTSGNNEQFF
>NA|NA|TRBV5-4|TRBJ1-4
TGTGCCAGCAGCTTGCCGGGGAGCGTTAATGAAAAACTGTTTTTT
CASSLPGSVNEKLFF
>NA|NA|TRBV27|TRBJ2-4
TGTGCCAGCAGTTTTTATGTAGCAGGGCTAGCCAAAAACATTCAGTACTTC
CASSFYVAGLAKNIQYF
>NA|TRBD2|TRBV5-4|TRBJ2-2
TGTGCCAGCAGCCCGCGAGCGGGAGGGGTGGGCACCGGGGAGCTGTTTTTT
CASSPRAGGVGTGELFF
>NA|TRBD1|TRBV6-5|TRBJ1-2
TGTGCCAGCAGTCTGCCAGGGGGCTATGGCTACACCTTC
CASSLPGGYGYTF
>NA|NA|TRBV5-4|TRBJ2-1
TGTGCCAGCAGCTTGGGCCAGGGTATCTTCAATGAGCAGTTCTTC
CASSLGQGIFNEQFF
>NA|TRBD2|TRBV6-1|TRBJ2-7
TGTGCCAGCAGTGTGTGGACTAGCGGAACCTACGAGCAGTACTTC
CASSVWTSGTYEQYF
>NA|NA|TRBV11-2|TRBJ2-2
TGTGCCAGCAGCCCATCGAACACCGGGGAGCTGTTTTTT
CASSPSNTGELFF
>NA|NA|TRBV7-8|TRBJ2-2
TGTGCCAGCAGCTTAGCGCAGGGCAACACCGGGGAGCTGTTTTTT
CASSLAQGNTGELFF
>NA|TRBD1|TRBV27|TRBJ2-6
TGTGCCAGCACACCCGGGACAGCGCGCTCTGGGGCCAACGTCCTGACTTTC
CASTPGTARSGANVLTF
>NA|TRBD1|TRBV16|TRBJ1-1
TGTGCCAGCAGCCTTGACAGGGGGCGAACTGAAGCTTTCTTT
CASSLDRGRTEAFF
>NA|NA|TRBV29-1|TRBJ1-1
TGCAGCGCGGGGTTCCTTGAGGCTGAAGCTTTCTTT
CSAGFLEAEAFF
>NA|NA|TRBV11-2|TRBJ2-3
TGTGCCAGCAGTCCTCCCAGGGCTAGCACAGATACGCAGTATTTT
CASSPPRASTDTQYF
>NA|NA|TRBV28|TRBJ2-7
TGTGCCAGCAGTTTGGAGGGAGTCGACGAGCAGTACTTC
CASSLEGVDEQYF
>once|NA|TRBV6-1|TRBJ1-3
TGTGCCAGCAGCCGCCAGGGGCCCTCTGGAAACACCATATATTTT
CASSRQGPSGNTIYF
>NA|NA|TRBV2|TRBJ2-3
TGTGCCAGCAGCATCGGGAGTTCCGATACGCAGTATTTT
CASSIGSSDTQYF
>NA|NA|TRBV29-1|TRBJ1-1
TGCAGCGTTTGGAAGGGGGTTGACACTGAAGCTTTCTTT
CSVWKGVDTEAFF
>NA|NA|TRBV10-2|TRBJ1-5
TGCGCCAGCAGTGCCAACAGGTACGGTAGCAATCAGCCCCAGCATTTT
CASSANRYGSNQPQHF
>NA|TRBD1|TRBV7-9|TRBJ2-1
TGTGCCAGCAGCTCGGCCCGGGACAGGGGCAATGAGCAGTTCTTC
CASSSARDRGNEQFF
>NA|TRBD1|TRBV2|TRBJ1-1
TGTGCCAGCAGGCCGGACAGGGGCACTGAAGCTTTCTTT
CASRPDRGTEAFF
>few|TRBD2|TRBV19|TRBJ2-3
TGTGCCAGTAGAAGAACTAGCGGGAGGGAAGATACGCAGTATTTT
CASRRTSGREDTQYF
>NA|TRBD1|TRBV19|TRBJ2-6
TGTGCCAGTAGTACCCGACAGGGGCTTAACGTCCTGACTTTC
CASSTRQGLNVLTF
>NA|TRBD2|TRBV30|TRBJ2-3
TGTGCCTGGAGTCAACTAGCGGTCACAGATACGCAGTATTTT
CAWSQLAVTDTQYF
>NA|TRBD1|TRBV5-1|TRBJ2-5
TGCGCCAGCAGCTTTAACAGGGGCGAAGAGACCCAGTACTTC
CASSFNRGEETQYF
>NA|TRBD2|TRBV28|TRBJ2-3
TGTGCCAGCAGTTTAGCAGGGGGAACTAGCGGGACAGATACGCAGTATTTT
CASSLAGGTSGTDTQYF
>NA|TRBD1|TRBV5-1|TRBJ2-1
TGCGCCAGCAGCACCGGAGGGGGACAGGGGTACAATGAGCAGTTCTTC
CASSTGGGQGYNEQFF
>once|NA|TRBV27|TRBJ1-5
TGTGCCAGCAGTTTGGGAGGGACTCATCAGCCCCAGCATTTT
CASSLGGTHQPQHF
>NA|NA|TRBV6-5|TRBJ2-2
TGTGCCAGCAGTTATTCAGGGCTCACCGGGGAGCTGTTTTTT
CASSYSGLTGELFF
>NA|NA|TRBV5-1|TRBJ2-1
TGCGCCAGCAGCTTGTTGTTAGCGGACGCGGTTGGGGAGCAGTTCTTC
CASSLLLADAVGEQFF
>NA|NA|TRBV11-2|TRBJ2-5
TGTGCCAGCAATGGTCCAGGCCAAGAGACCCAGTACTTC
CASNGPGQETQYF
>NA|NA|TRBV28|TRBJ2-7
TGTGCCAGCAGTTTCAACGGGATTCGGTCCTACGAGCAGTACTTC
CASSFNGIRSYEQYF
>few|NA|TRBV27|TRBJ2-7
TGTGCCAGCAGTCCAAACAGGGGGGGCTACGAGCAGTACTTC
CASSPNRGGYEQYF
>NA|NA|TRBV7-8|TRBJ2-2
TGTGCCAGCAGCTTCTACTCGGGGGAGCTGTTTTTT
CASSFYSGELFF
>NA|NA|TRBV18|TRBJ1-1
TGTGCCAGCTCACCCACAGCGGGAAACACTGAAGCTTTCTTT
CASSPTAGNTEAFF
>NA|NA|TRBV25-1|TRBJ1-5
TGTGCCAGCAGTGACGGCAATCAGCCCCAGCATTTT
CASSDGNQPQHF
>NA|NA|TRBV30|TRBJ2-7
TGTGCCTGGAGTCTGGGAGAAACCTACGAGCAGTACTTC
CAWSLGETYEQYF
>NA|TRBD2|TRBV2|TRBJ2-5
TGTGCCACCTCAAAGCGGGAGTGGGAGACCCAGTACTTC
CATSKREWETQYF
>NA|NA|TRBV27|TRBJ2-6
TGTGCCAGCAGTTTATATTCAGGACTCTCTGGGGCCAACGTCCTGACTTTC
CASSLYSGLSGANVLTF
>NA|TRBD1|TRBV30|TRBJ2-7
TGTGCCTGGACTCCGGGGACAGCCTCCTACGAGCAGTACTTC
CAWTPGTASYEQYF
>NA|NA|TRBV27|TRBJ2-3
TGTGCCAGCAGGACTTCGGGTTATACGCAGTATTTT
CASRTSGYTQYF
>NA|TRBD2|TRBV15|TRBJ2-7
TGTGCCACCAGTAGCCCTAGCGGGACCCACCGGAGGGAGCAGTACTTC
CATSSPSGTHRREQYF
>few|TRBD2|TRBV5-1|TRBJ2-1
TGCGCCAGCGCGCTAGCGGGAGGGTACAATGAGCAGTTCTTC
CASALAGGYNEQFF
>NA|TRBD1|TRBV7-9|TRBJ2-3
TGTGCCAGCAGCTTAGCCGACAGGGCTGGGATAGATACGCAGTATTTT
CASSLADRAGIDTQYF
>NA|NA|TRBV15|TRBJ2-3
TGTGCCACCAGCAGAGACGTGGATACGCAGTATTTT
CATSRDVDTQYF
>NA|NA|TRBV2|TRBJ2-7
TGTGCCAGCAGCCGACAGGGAGGCTACGAGCAGTACTTC
CASSRQGGYEQYF